The clone carrying this TCR beta chain was counted many times. This record belongs to a study of T-cell reconstitution after alpha-beta-depleted transplantation in children. J was trimmed by 1 base and V by 6 bases; bases with no gene match: 8. This CDR3 comprises 15 residues. Germline CDR1 and CDR2: SGHRS and YFSETQ. A library of TCRbeta sequences, prepared with unique molecular identifiers, was generated. One entry per CDR3 protein results from TCRdb running MiXCR on the PCR reads. Of about 110,000 distinct CDR3 sequences in the sample, approximately 10% are singletons; the top ten hold less than 10%.

The TCR comes from a human donor who donated a stem cell graft to a child with acute lymphoblastic leukemia. The rearrangement joins TRBV5-1 to TRBJ2-3; 7 bases map to TRBD1. This specimen consisted of PBMCs from the stem cell graft donor, obtained from the stem cell graft. The CDR3 DNA reads as TGCGCCAGCACCCACAGGGGACCGGGCACAGATACGCAGTATTTT. Residues: CASTHRGPGTDTQYF.